This T cell receptor beta chain is drawn from a study of pediatric ulcerative colitis. Sequencing was performed with immunoSEQ multiplex PCR; in TCRdb, only in-frame clones are kept and a portion is missing. The table lists approximately 38,000 clones, 75% of them singletons. V gave up 0 bases and J gave up 4 bases, with 13 bases separating them. Germline V gene lookup returns CDR1 MGHRA and CDR2 YSYEKL. The CDR3 consists of 16 residues. Rectal tissue came from one to two pinch biopsies taken at colonoscopy. The sequence derives from a boy aged 5-17 years with severe ulcerative colitis. Sample: gut tissue. The chain has TRBV4-1 and TRBJ1-3, with D perhaps matching TRBD1 (5 bases). The CDR3 bases are TGCGCCAGCAGCCAAGAAGGGGCAGGGTCGGGAAACACCATATATTTT. Translating gives CASSQEGAGSGNTIYF.